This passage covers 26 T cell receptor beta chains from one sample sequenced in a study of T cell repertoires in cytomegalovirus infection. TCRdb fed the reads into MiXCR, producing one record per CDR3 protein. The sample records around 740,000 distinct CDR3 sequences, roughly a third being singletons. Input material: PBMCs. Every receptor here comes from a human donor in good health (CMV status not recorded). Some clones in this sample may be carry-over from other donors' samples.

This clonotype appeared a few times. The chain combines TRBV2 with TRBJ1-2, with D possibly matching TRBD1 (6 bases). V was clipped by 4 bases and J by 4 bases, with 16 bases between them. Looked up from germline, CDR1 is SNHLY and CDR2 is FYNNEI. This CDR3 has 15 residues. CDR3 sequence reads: CASSGGRGRGYGYTF. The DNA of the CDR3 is TGTGCCAGCAGTGGGGGGAGGGGCAGGGGCTATGGCTACACCTTC.

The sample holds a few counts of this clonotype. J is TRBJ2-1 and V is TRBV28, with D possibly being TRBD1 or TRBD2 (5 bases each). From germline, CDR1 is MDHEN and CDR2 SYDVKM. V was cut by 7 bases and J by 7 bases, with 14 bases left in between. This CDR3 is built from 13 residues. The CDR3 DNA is TGTGCCAGCAAGGGGTCGGGACCGAATGAGCAGTTCTTC. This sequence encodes CASKGSGPNEQFF.

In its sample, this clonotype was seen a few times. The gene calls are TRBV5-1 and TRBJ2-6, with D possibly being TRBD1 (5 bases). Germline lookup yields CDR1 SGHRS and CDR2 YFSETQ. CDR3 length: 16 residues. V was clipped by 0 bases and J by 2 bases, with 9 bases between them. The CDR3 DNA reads TGCGCCAGCAGCTTGGGGGGCAGGGCTGGGGCCAACGTCCTGACTTTC. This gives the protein CASSLGGRAGANVLTF.

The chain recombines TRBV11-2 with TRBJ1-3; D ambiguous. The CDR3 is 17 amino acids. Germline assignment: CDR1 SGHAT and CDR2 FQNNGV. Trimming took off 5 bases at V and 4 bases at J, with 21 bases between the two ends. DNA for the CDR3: TGTGCCAGCAGCCTCACCTTCCCGGGGATGGAAGGAAACACCATATATTTT. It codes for CASSLTFPGMEGNTIYF.

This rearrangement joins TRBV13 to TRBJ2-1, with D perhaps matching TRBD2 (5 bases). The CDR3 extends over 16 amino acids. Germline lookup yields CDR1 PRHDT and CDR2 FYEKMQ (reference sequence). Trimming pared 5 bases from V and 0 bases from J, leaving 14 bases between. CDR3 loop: CASSRPSGSSYNEQFF. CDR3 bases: TGTGCCAGCAGCCGGCCGTCGGGGAGCTCCTACAATGAGCAGTTCTTC.

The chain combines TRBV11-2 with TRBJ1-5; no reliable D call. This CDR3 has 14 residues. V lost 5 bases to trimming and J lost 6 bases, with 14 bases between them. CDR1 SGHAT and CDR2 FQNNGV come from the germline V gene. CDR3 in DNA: TGTGCCAGCAGCCCTACGGGGAGAGGTCAGCCCCAGCATTTT. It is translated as CASSPTGRGQPQHF. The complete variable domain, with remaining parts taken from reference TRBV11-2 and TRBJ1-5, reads EAGVAQSPRYKIIEKRQSVAFWCNPISGHATLYWYQQILGQGPKLLIQFQNNGVVDDSQLPKDRFSAERLKGVDSTLKIQPAKLEDSAVYLCASSPTGRGQPQHFGDGTRLSIL.

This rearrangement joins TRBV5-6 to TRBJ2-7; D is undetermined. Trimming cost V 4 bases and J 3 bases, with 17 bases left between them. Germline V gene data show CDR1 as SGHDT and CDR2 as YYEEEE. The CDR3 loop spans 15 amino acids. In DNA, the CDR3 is TGTGCCAGCAGCCCACCAGCATCGTCCCTCTACGAGCAGTACTTC. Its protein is CASSPPASSLYEQYF.

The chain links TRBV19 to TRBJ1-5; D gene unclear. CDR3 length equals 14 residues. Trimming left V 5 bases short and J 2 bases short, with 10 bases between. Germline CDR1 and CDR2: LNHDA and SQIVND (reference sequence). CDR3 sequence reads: CASSPYVGNQPQHF. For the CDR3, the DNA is TGTGCCAGTAGTCCTTACGTAGGCAATCAGCCCCAGCATTTT.

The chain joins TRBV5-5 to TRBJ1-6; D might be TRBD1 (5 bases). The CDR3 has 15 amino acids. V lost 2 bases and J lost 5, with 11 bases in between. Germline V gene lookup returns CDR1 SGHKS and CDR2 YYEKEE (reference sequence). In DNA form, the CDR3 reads TGTGCCAGCAGCTTTTCCAGGGTAGATAATTCACCCCTCCACTTT. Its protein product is CASSFSRVDNSPLHF.

DNA of the CDR3: TGTGCCAGCAGCTTAAAAGGCGGGGCGGGGATGGGGCAGTTCTTC. Translated, it gives CASSLKGGAGMGQFF. The chain links TRBV7-3 to TRBJ2-1, with a possible D match to TRBD2 (6 bases). The CDR3 runs to 15 residues. V was clipped by 1 base and J by 12 bases, with 19 bases between them. The germline CDR1 and CDR2 sequences are SGHTA and FQGTGA.

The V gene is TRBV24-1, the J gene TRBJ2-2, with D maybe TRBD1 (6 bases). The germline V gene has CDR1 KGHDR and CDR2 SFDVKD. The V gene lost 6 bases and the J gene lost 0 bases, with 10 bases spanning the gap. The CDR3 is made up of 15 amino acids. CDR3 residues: CATSPDSSNTGELFF. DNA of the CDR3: TGTGCCACCAGTCCGGACAGCTCGAACACCGGGGAGCTGTTTTTT.

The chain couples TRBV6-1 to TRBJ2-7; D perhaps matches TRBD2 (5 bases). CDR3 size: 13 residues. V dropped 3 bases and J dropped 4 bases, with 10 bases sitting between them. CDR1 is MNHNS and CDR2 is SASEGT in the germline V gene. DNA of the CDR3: TGTGCCAGCAGTGACGGGATACCTTACGAGCAGTACTTC. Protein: CASSDGIPYEQYF.

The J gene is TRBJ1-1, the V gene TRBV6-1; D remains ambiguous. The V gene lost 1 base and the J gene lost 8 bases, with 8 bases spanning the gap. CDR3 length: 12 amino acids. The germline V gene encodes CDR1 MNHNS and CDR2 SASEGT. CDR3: CASSEVGGEAFF. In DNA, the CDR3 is TGTGCCAGCAGTGAAGTTGGAGGGGAAGCTTTCTTT.

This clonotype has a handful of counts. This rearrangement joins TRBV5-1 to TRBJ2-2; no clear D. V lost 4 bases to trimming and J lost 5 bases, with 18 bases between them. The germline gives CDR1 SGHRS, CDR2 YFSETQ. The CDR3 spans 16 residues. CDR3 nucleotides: TGCGCCAGCAGCCGGACGGCTCCCACAGAAACCGGGGAGCTGTTTTTT. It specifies CASSRTAPTETGELFF. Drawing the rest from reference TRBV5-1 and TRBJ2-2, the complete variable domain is KAGVTQTPRYLIKTRGQQVTLSCSPISGHRSVSWYQQTPGQGLQFLFEYFSETQRNKGNFPGRFSGRQFSNSRSEMNVSTLELGDSALYLCASSRTAPTETGELFFGEGSRLTVL.

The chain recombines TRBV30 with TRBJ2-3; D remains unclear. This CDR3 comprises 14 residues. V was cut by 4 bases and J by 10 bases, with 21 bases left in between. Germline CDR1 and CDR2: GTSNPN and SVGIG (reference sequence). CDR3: CAWTGGIPSGSQYF. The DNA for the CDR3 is TGTGCCTGGACAGGCGGAATCCCATCTGGCTCGCAGTATTTT.

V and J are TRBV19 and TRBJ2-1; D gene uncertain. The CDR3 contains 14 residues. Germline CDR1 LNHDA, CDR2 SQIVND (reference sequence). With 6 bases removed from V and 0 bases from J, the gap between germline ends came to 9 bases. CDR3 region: CASSDGYSYNEQFF. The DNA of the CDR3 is TGTGCCAGTAGCGACGGGTACTCCTACAATGAGCAGTTCTTC.

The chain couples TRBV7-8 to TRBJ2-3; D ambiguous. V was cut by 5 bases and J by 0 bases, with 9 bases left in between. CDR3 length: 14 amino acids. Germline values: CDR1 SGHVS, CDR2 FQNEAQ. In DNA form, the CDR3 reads TGTGCCAGCAGCCCTATGACTAGCACAGATACGCAGTATTTT. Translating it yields CASSPMTSTDTQYF.

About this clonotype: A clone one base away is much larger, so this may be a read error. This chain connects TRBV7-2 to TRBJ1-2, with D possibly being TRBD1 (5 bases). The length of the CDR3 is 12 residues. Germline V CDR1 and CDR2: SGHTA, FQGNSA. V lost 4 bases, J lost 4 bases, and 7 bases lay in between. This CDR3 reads CASSSDTYGYTF. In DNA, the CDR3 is TGTGCCAGCAGCTCGGACACCTATGGCTACACCTTC.

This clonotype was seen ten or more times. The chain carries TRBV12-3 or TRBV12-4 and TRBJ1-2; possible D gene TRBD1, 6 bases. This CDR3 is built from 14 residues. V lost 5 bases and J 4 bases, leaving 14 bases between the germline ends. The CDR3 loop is CASSPTGGGYGYTF. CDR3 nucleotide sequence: TGTGCCAGCAGTCCCACCGGGGGCGGCTATGGCTACACCTTC.

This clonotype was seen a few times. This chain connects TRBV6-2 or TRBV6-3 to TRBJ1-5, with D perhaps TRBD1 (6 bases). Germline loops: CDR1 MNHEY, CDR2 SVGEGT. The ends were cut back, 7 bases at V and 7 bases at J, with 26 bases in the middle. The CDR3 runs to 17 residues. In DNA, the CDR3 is TGTGCCAGCACAAACGGGACATCGTTTTTACCCATCCAGCCCCAGCATTTT. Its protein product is CASTNGTSFLPIQPQHF.

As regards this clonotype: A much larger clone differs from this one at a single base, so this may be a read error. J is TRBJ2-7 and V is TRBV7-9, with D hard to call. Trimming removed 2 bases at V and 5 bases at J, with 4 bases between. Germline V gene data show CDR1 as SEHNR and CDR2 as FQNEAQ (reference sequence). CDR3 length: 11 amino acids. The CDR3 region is CASSLHNEQYF. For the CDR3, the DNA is TGTGCCAGCAGCTTACATAACGAGCAGTACTTC.

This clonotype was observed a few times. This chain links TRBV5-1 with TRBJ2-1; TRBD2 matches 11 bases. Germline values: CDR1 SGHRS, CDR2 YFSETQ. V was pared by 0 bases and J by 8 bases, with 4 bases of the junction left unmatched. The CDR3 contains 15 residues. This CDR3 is CASSLGLAGGHEQFF. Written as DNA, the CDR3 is TGCGCCAGCAGCTTGGGGCTAGCGGGAGGACATGAGCAGTTCTTC.

The CDR3 spells CASSYRPYHRGLDNEQFF. The CDR3 DNA sequence: TGTGCCAGCAGTTACCGTCCCTACCACAGGGGACTTGACAATGAGCAGTTCTTC. The chain employs TRBV6-8 and TRBJ2-1, with TRBD1 as a possible D gene (7 bases). Per the germline V gene, CDR1 is MNHGY and CDR2 is SAAAGT. The V end was cut by 2 bases, the J end by 5 bases, with 22 bases between. The length of the CDR3 is 18 residues.

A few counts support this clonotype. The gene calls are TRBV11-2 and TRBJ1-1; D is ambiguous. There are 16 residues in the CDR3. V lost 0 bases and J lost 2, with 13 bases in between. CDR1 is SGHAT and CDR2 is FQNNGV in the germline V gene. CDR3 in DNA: TGTGCCAGCAGCTTAGAATGGGGATTCGGCAACACTGAAGCTTTCTTT. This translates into CASSLEWGFGNTEAFF. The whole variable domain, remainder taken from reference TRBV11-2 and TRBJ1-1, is EAGVAQSPRYKIIEKRQSVAFWCNPISGHATLYWYQQILGQGPKLLIQFQNNGVVDDSQLPKDRFSAERLKGVDSTLKIQPAKLEDSAVYLCASSLEWGFGNTEAFFGQGTRLTVV.

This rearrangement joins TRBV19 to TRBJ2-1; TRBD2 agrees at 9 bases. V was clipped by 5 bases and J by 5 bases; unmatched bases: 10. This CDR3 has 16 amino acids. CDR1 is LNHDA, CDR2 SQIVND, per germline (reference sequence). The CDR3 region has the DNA TGTGCCAGTAGTCGCCGGGTAAGCGGGAGGAACAATGAGCAGTTCTTC. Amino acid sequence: CASSRRVSGRNNEQFF.

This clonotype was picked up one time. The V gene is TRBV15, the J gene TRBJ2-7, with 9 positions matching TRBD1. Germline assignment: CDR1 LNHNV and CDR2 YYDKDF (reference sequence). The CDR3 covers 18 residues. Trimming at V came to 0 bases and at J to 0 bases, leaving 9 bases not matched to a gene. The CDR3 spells CATSRDPIRQGDSYEQYF. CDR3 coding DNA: TGTGCCACCAGCAGAGACCCGATCCGACAGGGGGACTCCTACGAGCAGTACTTC. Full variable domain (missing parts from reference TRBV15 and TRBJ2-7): DAMVIQNPRYQVTQFGKPVTLSCSQTLNHNVMYWYQQKSSQAPKLLFHYYDKDFNNEADTPDNFQSRRPNTSFCFLDIRSPGLGDTAMYLCATSRDPIRQGDSYEQYFGPGTRLTVT.